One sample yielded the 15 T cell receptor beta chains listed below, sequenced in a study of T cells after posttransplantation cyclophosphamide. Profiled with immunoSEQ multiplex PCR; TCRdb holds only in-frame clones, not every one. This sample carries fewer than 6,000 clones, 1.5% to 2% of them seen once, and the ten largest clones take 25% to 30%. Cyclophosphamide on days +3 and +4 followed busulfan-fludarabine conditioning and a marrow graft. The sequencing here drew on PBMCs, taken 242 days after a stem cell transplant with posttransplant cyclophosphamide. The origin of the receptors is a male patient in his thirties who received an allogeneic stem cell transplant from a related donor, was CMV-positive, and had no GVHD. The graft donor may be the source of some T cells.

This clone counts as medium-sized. CDR3 protein: CASSPTGFYNEQFF. For the CDR3, the DNA is TGTGCCAGCTCACCTACAGGATTCTACAATGAGCAGTTCTTC. J is TRBJ2-1 and V is TRBV18; TRBD1 might be the D (5 bases). Germline CDR1 KGHSH, CDR2 LQKENI. This CDR3 region has 14 residues. V was shortened by 3 bases and J by 3 bases, with 9 bases between the two germline ends.

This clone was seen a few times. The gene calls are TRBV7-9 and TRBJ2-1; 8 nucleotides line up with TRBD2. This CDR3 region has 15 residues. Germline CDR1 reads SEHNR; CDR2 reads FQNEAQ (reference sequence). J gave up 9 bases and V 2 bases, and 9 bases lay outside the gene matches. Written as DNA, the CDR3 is TGTGCCAGCAGCTTACACGAAGCGGGAGTAGGTGAGCAGTTCTTC. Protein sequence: CASSLHEAGVGEQFF. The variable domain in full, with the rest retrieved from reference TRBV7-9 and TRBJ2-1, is DTGVSQNPRHKITKRGQNVTFRCDPISEHNRLYWYRQTLGQGPEFLTYFQNEAQLEKSRLLSDRFSAERPKGSFSTLEIQRTEQGDSAMYLCASSLHEAGVGEQFFGPGTRLTVL.

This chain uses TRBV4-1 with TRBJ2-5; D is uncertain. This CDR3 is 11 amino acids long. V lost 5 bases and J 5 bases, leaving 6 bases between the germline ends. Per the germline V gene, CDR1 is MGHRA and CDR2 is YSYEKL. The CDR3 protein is CASSNRETQYF. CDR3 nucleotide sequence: TGCGCCAGCAGCAACCGGGAGACCCAGTACTTC.

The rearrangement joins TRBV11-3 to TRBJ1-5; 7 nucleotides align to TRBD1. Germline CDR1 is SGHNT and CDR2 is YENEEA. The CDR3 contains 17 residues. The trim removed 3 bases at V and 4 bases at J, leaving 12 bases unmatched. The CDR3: CASSFPARGDRNQPQHF. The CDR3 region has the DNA TGTGCCAGCAGCTTCCCCGCTCGAGGGGACAGAAATCAGCCCCAGCATTTT.

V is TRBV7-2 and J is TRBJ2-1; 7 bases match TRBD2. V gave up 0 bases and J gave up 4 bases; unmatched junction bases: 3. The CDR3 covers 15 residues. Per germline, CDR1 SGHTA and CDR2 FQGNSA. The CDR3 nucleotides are TGTGCCAGCAGCTTAGCGGGGGGGACTTACAATGAGCAGTTCTTC. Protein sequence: CASSLAGGTYNEQFF.

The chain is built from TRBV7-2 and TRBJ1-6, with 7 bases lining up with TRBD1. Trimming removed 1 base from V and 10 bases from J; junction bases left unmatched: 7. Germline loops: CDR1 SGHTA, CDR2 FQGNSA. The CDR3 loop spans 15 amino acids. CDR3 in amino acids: CASSLGQGPGSPLHF. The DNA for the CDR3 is TGTGCCAGCAGCTTAGGACAGGGTCCGGGGTCACCCCTCCACTTT.

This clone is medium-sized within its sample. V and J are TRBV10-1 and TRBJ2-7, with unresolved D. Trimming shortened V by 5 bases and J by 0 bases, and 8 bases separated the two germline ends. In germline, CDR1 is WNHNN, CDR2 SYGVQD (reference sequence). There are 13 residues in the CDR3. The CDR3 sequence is CASSLAGSYEQYF. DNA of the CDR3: TGCGCCAGCAGTTTAGCCGGCTCCTACGAGCAGTACTTC.

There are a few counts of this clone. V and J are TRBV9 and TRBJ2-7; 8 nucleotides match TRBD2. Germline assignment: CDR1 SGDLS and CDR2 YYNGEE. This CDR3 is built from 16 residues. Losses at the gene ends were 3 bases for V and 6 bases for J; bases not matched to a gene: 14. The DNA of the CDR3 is TGTGCCAGCAGCGCCCCCCGGGCGGGGGGCCCTTGCGAGCAGTACTTC. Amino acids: CASSAPRAGGPCEQYF.

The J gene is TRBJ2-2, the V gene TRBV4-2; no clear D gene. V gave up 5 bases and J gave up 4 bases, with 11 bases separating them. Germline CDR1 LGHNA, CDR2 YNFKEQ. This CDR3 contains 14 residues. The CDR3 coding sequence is TGTGCCAGCAGCTATGCTTCGGGCACCGGGGAGCTGTTTTTT. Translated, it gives CASSYASGTGELFF.

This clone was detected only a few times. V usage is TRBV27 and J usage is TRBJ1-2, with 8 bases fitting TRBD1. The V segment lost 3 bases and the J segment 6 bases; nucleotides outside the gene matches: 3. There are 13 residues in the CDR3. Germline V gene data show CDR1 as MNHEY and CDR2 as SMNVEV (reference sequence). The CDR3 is CASSFSGGDGYTF. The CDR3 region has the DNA TGTGCCAGCAGTTTTTCAGGGGGCGATGGCTACACCTTC.

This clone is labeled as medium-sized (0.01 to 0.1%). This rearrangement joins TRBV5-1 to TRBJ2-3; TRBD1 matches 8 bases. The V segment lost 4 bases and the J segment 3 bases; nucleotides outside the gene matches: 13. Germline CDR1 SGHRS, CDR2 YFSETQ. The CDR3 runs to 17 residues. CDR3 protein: CASSGGQGVPGTDTQYF. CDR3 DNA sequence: TGCGCCAGCAGCGGCGGACAGGGAGTTCCTGGTACAGATACGCAGTATTTT.

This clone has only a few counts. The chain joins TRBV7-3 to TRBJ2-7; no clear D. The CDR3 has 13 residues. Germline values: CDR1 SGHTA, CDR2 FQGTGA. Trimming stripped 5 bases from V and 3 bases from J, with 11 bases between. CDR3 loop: CASSSLRGYEQYF. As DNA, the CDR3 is TGTGCCAGCAGCAGTTTACGCGGCTACGAGCAGTACTTC. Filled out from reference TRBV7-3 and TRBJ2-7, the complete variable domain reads GAGVSQTPSNKVTEKGKYVELRCDPISGHTALYWYRQSLGQGPEFLIYFQGTGAADDSGLPNDRFFAVRPEGSVSTLKIQRTERGDSAVYLCASSSLRGYEQYFGPGTRLTVT.

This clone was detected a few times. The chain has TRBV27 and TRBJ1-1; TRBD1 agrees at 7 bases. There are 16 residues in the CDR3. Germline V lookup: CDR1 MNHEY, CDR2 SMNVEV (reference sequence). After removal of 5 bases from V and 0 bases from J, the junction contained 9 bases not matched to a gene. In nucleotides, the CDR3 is TGTGCCAGCAGTCCTAGGGACAGATACTTGAACACTGAAGCTTTCTTT. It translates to CASSPRDRYLNTEAFF.

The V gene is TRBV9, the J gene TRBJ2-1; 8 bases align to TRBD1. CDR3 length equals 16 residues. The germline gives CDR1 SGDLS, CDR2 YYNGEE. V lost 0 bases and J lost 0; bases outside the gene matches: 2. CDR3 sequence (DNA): TGTGCCAGCAGCGTAGCCGGGACAGGCTCCTACAATGAGCAGTTCTTC. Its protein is CASSVAGTGSYNEQFF. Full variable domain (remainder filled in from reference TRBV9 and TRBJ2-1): DSGVTQTPKHLITATGQRVTLRCSPRSGDLSVYWYQQSLDQGLQFLIQYYNGEERAKGNILERFSAQQFPDLHSELNLSSLELGDSALYFCASSVAGTGSYNEQFFGPGTRLTVL.

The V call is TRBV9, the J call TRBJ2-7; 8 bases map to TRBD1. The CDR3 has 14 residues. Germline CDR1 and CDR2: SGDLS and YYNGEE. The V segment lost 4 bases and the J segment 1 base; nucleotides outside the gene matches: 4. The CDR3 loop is CASSRGQGSYEQYF. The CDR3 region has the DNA TGTGCCAGCAGCCGTGGACAGGGATCCTACGAGCAGTACTTC.